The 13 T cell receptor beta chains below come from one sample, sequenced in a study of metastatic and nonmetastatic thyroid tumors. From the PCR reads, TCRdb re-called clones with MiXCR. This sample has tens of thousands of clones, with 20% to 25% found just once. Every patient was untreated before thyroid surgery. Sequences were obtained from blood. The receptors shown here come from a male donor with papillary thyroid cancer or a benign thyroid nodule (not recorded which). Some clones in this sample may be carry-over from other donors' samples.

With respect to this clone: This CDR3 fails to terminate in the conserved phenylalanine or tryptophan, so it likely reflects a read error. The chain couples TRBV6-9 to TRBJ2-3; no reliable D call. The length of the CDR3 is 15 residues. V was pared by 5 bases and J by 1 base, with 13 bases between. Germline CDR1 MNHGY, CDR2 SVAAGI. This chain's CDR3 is CASSVEEHGTDTQYS. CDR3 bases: TGTGCCAGCAGTGTCGAAGAGCACGGCACAGATACGCAGTATTCT.

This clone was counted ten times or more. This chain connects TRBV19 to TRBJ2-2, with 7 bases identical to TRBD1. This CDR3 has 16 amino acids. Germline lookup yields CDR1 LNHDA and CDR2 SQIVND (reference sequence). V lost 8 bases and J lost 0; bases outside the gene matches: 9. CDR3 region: CASRHRDRANTGELFF. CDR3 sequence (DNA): TGTGCCAGTCGCCACCGGGACAGAGCGAACACCGGGGAGCTGTTTTTT.

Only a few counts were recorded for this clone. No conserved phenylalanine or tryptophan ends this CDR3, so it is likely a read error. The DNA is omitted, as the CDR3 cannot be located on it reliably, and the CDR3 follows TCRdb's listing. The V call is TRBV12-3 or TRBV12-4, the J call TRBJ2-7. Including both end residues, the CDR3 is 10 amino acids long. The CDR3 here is CASSTADCSP.

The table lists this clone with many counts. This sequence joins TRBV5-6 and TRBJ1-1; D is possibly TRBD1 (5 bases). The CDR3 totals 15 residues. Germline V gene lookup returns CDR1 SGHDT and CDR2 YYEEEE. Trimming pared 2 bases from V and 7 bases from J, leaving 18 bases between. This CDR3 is CASSFWGGSPGEAFF. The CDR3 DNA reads TGTGCCAGCAGCTTTTGGGGCGGCTCGCCGGGTGAAGCTTTCTTT.

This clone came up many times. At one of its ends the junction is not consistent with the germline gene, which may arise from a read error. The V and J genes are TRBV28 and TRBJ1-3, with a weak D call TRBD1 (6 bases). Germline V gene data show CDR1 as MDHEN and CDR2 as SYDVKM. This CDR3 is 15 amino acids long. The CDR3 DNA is TGTGCCAGCAGTTCGCCGGGGGCCTCTCGAAACACCATATATTTT. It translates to CASSSPGASRNTIYF.

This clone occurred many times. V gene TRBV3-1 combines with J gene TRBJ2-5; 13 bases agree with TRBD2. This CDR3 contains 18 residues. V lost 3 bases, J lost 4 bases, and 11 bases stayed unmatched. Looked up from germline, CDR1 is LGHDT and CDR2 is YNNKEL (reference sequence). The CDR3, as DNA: TGTGCCAGCAGCCAGCTTCCCGGGACTAGCGGGACTTCAGAGACCCAGTACTTC. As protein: CASSQLPGTSGTSETQYF.

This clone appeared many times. The CDR3 DNA is TGCGCCAGCAGTGAGCGACAGGGGAACTCACCCCTCCACTTT. Its translation is CASSERQGNSPLHF. The chain links TRBV10-1 to TRBJ1-6; 8 nucleotides agree with TRBD1. Germline CDR1 is WNHNN and CDR2 is SYGVQD (reference sequence). The trim removed 2 bases at V and 10 bases at J, leaving 4 bases unmatched. The CDR3 consists of 14 residues.

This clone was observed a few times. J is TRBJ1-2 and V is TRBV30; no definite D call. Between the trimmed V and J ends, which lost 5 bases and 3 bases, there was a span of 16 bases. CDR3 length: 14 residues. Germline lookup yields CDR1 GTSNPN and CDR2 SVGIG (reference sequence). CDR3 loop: CAWAPSGRYYGYTF. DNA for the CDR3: TGTGCCTGGGCCCCATCCGGACGGTACTATGGCTACACCTTC.

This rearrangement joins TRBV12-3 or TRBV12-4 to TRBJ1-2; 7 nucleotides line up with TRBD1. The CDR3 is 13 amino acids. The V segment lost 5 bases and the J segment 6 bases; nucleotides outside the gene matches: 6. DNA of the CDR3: TGTGCCAGCAGTACGGGACAGTGGGATGGCTACACCTTC. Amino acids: CASSTGQWDGYTF.

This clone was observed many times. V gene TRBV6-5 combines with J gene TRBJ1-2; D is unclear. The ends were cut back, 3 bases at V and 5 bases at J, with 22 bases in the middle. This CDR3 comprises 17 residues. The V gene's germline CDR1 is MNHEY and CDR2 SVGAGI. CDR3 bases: TGTGCCAGCAGTTATCCCCCCATCCGGACTTCCCGATATGGCTACACCTTC. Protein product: CASSYPPIRTSRYGYTF.

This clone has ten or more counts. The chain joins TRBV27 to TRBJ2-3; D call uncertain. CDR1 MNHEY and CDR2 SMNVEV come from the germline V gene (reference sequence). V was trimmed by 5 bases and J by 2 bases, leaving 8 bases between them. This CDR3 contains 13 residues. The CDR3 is CASSPLNTDTQYF. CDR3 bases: TGTGCCAGCAGTCCCCTTAACACAGATACGCAGTATTTT.

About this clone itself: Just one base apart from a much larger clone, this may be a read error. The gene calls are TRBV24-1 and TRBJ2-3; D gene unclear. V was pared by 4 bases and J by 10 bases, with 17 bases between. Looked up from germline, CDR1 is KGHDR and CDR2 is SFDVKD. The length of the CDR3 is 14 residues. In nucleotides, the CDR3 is TGTGCCACCAGTGAGGGCAGGTCATCGAAGCCGCAGTATTTT. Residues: CATSEGRSSKPQYF.

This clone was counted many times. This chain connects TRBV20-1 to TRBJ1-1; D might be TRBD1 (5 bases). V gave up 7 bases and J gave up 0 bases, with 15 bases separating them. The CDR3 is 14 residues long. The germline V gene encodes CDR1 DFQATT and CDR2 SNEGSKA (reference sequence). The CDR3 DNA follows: TGCAGTGGGGGGGGGAACCATATGAACACTGAAGCTTTCTTT. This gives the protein CSGGGNHMNTEAFF.